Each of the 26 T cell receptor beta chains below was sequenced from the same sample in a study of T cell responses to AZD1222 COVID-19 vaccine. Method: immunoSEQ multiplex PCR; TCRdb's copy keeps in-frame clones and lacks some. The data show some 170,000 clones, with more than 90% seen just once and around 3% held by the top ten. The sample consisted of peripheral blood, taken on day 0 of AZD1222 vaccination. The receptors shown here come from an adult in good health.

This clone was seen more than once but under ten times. This chain's CDR3 is CASSSSDYEQYF. DNA for the CDR3: TGCGCCAGCAGCTCCTCTGACTACGAGCAGTACTTC. This chain connects TRBV5-1 to TRBJ2-7; the D is unclear. Looked up from germline, CDR1 is SGHRS and CDR2 is YFSETQ. The V gene lost 3 bases and the J gene lost 3 bases, with 7 bases spanning the gap. CDR3 length: 12 amino acids.

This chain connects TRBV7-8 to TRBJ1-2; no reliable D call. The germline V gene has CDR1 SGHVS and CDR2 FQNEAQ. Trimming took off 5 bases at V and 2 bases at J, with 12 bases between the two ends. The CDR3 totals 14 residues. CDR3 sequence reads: CASSPTRANYGYTF. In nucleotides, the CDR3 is TGTGCCAGCAGCCCCACGAGGGCGAACTATGGCTACACCTTC. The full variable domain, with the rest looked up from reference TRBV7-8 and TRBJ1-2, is GAGVSQSPRYKVAKRGQDVALRCDPISGHVSLFWYQQALGQGPEFLTYFQNEAQLDKSGLPSDRFFAERPEGSVSTLKIQRTQQEDSAVYLCASSPTRANYGYTFGSGTRLTVV.

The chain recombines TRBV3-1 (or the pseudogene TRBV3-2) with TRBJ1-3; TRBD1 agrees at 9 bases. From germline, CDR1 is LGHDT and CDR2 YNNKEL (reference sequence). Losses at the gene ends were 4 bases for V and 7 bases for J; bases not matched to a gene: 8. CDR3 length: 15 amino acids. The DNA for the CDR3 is TGTGCCAGCAGCCCGCCGGGACAGGGAGGGAACACCATATATTTT. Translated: CASSPPGQGGNTIYF.

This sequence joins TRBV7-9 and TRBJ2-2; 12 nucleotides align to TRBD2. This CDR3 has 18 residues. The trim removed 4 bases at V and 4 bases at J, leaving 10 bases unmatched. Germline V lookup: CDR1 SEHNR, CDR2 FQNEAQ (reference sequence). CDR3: CASSSTRLAGDGTGELFF. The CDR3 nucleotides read TGTGCCAGCAGCTCGACCCGACTAGCGGGAGATGGCACCGGGGAGCTGTTTTTT.

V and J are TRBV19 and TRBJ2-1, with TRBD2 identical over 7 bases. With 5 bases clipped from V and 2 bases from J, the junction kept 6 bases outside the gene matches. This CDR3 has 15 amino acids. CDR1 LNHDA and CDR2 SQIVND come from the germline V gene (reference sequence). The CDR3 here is CASSSTSSTYNEQFF. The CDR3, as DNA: TGTGCCAGTAGTTCGACTAGCTCGACCTACAATGAGCAGTTCTTC.

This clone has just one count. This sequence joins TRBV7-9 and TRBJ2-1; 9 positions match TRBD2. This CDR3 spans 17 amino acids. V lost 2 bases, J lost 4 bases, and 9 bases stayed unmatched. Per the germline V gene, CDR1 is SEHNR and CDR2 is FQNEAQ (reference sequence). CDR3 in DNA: TGTGCCAGCAGCTTAACTTTTAGCGGGAGTCGGTACAATGAGCAGTTCTTC. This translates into CASSLTFSGSRYNEQFF.

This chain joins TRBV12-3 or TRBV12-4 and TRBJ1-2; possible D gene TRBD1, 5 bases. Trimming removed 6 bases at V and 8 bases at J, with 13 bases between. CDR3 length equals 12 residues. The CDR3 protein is CASSPGEYGYTF. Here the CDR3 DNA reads TGTGCCAGCAGCCCGGGGGAGTACGGCTACACCTTC.

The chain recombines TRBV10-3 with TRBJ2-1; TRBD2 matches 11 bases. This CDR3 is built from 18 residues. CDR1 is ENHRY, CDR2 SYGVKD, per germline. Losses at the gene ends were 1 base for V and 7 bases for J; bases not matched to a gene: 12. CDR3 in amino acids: CAISEFPTSGAGRNEQFF. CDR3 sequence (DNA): TGTGCCATCAGTGAGTTCCCGACTAGCGGGGCGGGGAGGAATGAGCAGTTCTTC.

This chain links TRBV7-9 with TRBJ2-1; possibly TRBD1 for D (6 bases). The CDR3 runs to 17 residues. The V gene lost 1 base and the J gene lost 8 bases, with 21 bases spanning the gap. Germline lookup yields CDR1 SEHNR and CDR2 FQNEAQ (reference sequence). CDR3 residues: CASSLVLGAASEYEQFF. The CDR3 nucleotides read TGTGCCAGCAGCTTAGTCTTGGGGGCGGCTTCTGAATATGAGCAGTTCTTC.

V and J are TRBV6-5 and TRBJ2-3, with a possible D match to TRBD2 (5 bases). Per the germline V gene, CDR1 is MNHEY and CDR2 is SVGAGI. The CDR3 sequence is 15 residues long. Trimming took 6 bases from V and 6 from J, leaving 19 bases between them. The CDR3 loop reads CASSLGWASRDTQYF. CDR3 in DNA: TGTGCCAGCAGCCTCGGTTGGGCTAGCAGGGATACGCAGTATTTT.

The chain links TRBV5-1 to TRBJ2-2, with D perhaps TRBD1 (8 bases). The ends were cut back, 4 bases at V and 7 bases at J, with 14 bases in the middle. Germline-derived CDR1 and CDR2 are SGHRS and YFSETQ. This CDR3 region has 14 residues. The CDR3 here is CASSPDREGGELFF. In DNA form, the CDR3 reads TGCGCCAGCAGCCCGGACAGGGAGGGCGGGGAGCTGTTTTTT.

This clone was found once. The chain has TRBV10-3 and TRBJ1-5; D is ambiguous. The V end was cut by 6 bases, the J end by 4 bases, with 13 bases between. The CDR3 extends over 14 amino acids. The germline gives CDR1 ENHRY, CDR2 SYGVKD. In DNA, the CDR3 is TGTGCCATCAGGGAACCGGGATCGAATCAGCCCCAGCATTTT. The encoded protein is CAIREPGSNQPQHF.

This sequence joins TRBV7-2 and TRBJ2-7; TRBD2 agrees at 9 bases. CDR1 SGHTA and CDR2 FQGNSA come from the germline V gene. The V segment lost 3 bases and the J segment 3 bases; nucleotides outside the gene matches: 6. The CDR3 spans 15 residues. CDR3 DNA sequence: TGTGCCAGCAGCTTCTACCTAGCGGGAAACTACGAGCAGTACTTC. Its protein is CASSFYLAGNYEQYF.

CDR3 in amino acids: CASNQDGTTNYGYTF. In DNA form, the CDR3 reads TGTGCCAGTAATCAAGACGGGACTACTAACTATGGCTACACCTTC. V and J are TRBV19 and TRBJ1-2, with D maybe TRBD1 (5 bases). The V and J ends lost 7 bases and 0 bases respectively, with 15 bases between them. The CDR3 has 15 amino acids. Germline lookup yields CDR1 LNHDA and CDR2 SQIVND (reference sequence).

CDR3 protein: CASSNPPGQGTDTQYF. The CDR3 region has the DNA TGTGCCAGCAGCAACCCACCGGGGCAGGGCACAGATACGCAGTATTTT. This rearrangement joins TRBV6-6 to TRBJ2-3, with D perhaps matching TRBD1 or TRBD2 (5 bases each). The CDR3 sequence is 16 residues long. Germline CDR1 and CDR2: MNHNY and SVGAGI (reference sequence). The ends were cut back, 6 bases at V and 1 base at J, with 17 bases in the middle.

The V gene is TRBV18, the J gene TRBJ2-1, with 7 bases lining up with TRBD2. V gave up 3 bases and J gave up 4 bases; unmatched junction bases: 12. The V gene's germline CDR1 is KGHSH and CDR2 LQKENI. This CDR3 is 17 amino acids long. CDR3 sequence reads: CASSPNFGSGGYNEQFF. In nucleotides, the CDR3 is TGTGCCAGCTCACCTAACTTCGGGTCGGGAGGTTACAATGAGCAGTTCTTC. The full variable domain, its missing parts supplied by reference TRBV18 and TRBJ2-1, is NAGVMQNPRHLVRRRGQEARLRCSPMKGHSHVYWYRQLPEEGLKFMVYLQKENIIDESGMPKERFSAEFPKEGPSILRIQQVVRGDSAAYFCASSPNFGSGGYNEQFFGPGTRLTVL.

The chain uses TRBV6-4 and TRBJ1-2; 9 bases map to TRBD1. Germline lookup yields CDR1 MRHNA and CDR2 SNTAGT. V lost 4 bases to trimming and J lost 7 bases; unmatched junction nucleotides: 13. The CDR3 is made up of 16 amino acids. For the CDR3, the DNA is TGTGCCAGCAGTGCTACAGGGGGCCTCCCGGGATTTGGCTACACCTTC. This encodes CASSATGGLPGFGYTF.

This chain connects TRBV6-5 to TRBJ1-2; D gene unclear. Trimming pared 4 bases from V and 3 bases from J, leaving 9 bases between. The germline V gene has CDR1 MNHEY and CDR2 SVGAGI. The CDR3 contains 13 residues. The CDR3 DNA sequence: TGTGCCAGCAGTTCTCCGGGCTACTATGGCTACACCTTC. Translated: CASSSPGYYGYTF.

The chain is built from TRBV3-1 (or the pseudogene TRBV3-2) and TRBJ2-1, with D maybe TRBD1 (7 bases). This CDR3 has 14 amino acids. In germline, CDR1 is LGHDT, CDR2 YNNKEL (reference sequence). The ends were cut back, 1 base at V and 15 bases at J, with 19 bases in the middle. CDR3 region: CASSQVEGAPNTFF. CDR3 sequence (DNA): TGTGCCAGCAGCCAAGTGGAGGGGGCCCCCAACACGTTCTTC.

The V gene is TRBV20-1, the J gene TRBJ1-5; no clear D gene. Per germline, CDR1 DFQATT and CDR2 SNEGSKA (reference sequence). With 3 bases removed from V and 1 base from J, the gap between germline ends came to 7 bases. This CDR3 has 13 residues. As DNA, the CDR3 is TGCAGTGCTAGTCCGGGGAGCAATCAGCCCCAGCATTTT. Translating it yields CSASPGSNQPQHF.

The CDR3 reads CASSRGTAPNEKLFF. CDR3 nucleotides: TGTGCCAGCAGTAGGGGGACAGCCCCTAATGAAAAACTGTTTTTT. This rearrangement joins TRBV6-5 to TRBJ1-4, with 7 bases identical to TRBD1. The CDR3 has 15 amino acids. The trim removed 5 bases at V and 3 bases at J, leaving 6 bases unmatched. Germline V CDR1 and CDR2: MNHEY, SVGAGI.

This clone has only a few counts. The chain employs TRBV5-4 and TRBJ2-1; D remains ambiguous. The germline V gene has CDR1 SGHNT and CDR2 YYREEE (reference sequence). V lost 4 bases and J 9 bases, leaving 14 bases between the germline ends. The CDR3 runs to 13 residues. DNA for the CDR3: TGTGCCAGCAGCCCCTTCTTGGGCAGTGAGCAGTTCTTC. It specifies CASSPFLGSEQFF.

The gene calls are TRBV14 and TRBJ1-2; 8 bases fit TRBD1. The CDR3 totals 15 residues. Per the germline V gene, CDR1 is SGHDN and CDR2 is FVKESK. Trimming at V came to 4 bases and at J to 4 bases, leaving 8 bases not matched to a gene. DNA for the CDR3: TGTGCCAGCAGCCCAGTGCAGGGGGCGACCTATGGCTACACCTTC. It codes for CASSPVQGATYGYTF.

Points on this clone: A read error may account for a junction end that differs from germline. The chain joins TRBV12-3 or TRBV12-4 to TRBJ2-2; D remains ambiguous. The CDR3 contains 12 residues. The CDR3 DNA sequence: TGTGCCAGCAGTGTAGCTGCCGGGGAGCTGTTTTTT. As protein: CASSVAAGELFF.

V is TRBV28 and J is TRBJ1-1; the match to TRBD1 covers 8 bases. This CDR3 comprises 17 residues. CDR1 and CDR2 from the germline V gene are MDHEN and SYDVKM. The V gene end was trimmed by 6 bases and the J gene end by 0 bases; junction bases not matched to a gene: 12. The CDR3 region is CASRSGQGGHLNTEAFF. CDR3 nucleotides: TGTGCCAGCAGATCTGGACAGGGTGGTCATCTGAACACTGAAGCTTTCTTT.

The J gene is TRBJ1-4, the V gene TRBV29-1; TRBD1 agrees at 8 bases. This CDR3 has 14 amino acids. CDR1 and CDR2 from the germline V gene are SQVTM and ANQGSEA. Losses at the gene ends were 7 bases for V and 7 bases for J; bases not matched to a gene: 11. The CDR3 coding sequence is TGCAGCGCGGGACGCAGGGGGCCGGCTGAAAAACTGTTTTTT. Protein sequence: CSAGRRGPAEKLFF.